The clone carrying this T cell receptor (beta chain) came up a few times. This sample is drawn from a study of blood T cell repertoires in COVID-19. Enrolled through a virtual design, the participants were between roughly 18 and 90 years of age and came from about two dozen US areas. Donors were grouped by their self-reported clinical history. This table comes from immunoSEQ multiplex PCR, and its TCRdb copy is limited to in-frame clones, with some not included. Here the sample spans a few hundred thousand clones, more than 75% being singletons. This CDR3 is 13 amino acids long. Germline V lookup: CDR1 SGHAT, CDR2 FQNNGV. J was trimmed by 7 bases and V by 6 bases; bases with no gene match: 7.

The sequencing sample was made of PBMCs or T cells enriched from blood (not recorded which). The receptor comes from a woman in her sixties in a cohort exposed to, infected with or recovered from COVID-19 (not recorded which). This sequence joins TRBV11-2 and TRBJ2-7, with 9 bases fitting TRBD2. CDR3 amino acids: CASRAGLASEQYF. CDR3 in DNA: TGTGCCAGCAGGGCTGGACTAGCGAGTGAGCAGTACTTC.